This TCR beta chain emerged from a study of CD8+ T cells in alopecia areata. Study-level background: People stayed on tofacitinib for 6 to 18 months, then stopped the drug for 6 months. Scoring of treated patients' severity used the percentage of affected scalp area.

Sequencing relied on a cDNA template that was reverse transcribed from extracted RNA. Method: immunoSEQ multiplex PCR; TCRdb's copy keeps in-frame clones and lacks some. Of approximately 190,000 clones listed, 58% were seen once; the top ten hold roughly 5%. Study conclusions and caveats: During tofacitinib treatment, many expanded lesional clones remained in scalp and blood. Administration of tofacitinib significantly diminished scalp clonality and expanded CD8+ clones within the top 100.

Germline values: CDR1 LGHNA, CDR2 YSLEER. The CDR3 covers 13 residues. V trimming: 4 bases; J trimming: 7 bases; junction bases outside the gene matches: 5. To note about this clone: Its cognate antigen is unknown.

Regarding treatment: oral pan-JAK inhibitor, 5-10 mg twice daily. V gene TRBV4-3 combines with J gene TRBJ2-7, with 9 bases matching TRBD1. The sequence derives from a human donor with alopecia areata. Sample: CD4+ T cells sorted from blood, taken at week 24, from a patient treated with tofacitinib. The CDR3, as DNA: TGCGCCAGCAGCCCTAGGACAGGGGATGAGCAGTACTTC. This sequence encodes CASSPRTGDEQYF.